The 28 T cell receptor beta chains below were found in one sample sequenced in a study of control samples from healthy donors and cancer patients. Profiling relied on immunoSEQ multiplex PCR, and the TCRdb table lists in-frame clones only, not all of them. In the table there are 150,000 to 200,000 clones, roughly nine tenths of which are singletons. Sequences were obtained from blood. These receptors were taken from a woman younger than 45 in good health.

The gene calls are TRBV6-5 and TRBJ1-2; D unclear. In germline, CDR1 is MNHEY, CDR2 SVGAGI. This CDR3 is 13 amino acids long. V dropped 2 bases and J dropped 6 bases, with 10 bases sitting between them. CDR3 residues: CASSYLGSHGYTF. CDR3 nucleotides: TGTGCCAGCAGTTACCTTGGGTCTCATGGCTACACCTTC.

V gene TRBV11-3 combines with J gene TRBJ2-1, with 12 bases aligning to TRBD2. J gave up 5 bases and V 5 bases, and 4 bases lay outside the gene matches. There are 15 residues in the CDR3. The germline V gene encodes CDR1 SGHNT and CDR2 YENEEA. This CDR3 reads CASSPRTSGNNEQFF. The DNA of the CDR3 is TGTGCCAGCAGCCCCCGGACTAGCGGGAACAATGAGCAGTTCTTC.

This chain connects TRBV29-1 to TRBJ1-1, with D hard to call. The CDR3 spans 12 residues. The germline CDR1 and CDR2 sequences are SQVTM and ANQGSEA. V lost 3 bases and J 4 bases, leaving 9 bases between the germline ends. CDR3 DNA: TGCAGCGTTGAGGTCCCATCCACTGAAGCTTTCTTT. It specifies CSVEVPSTEAFF.

This chain uses TRBV3-1 (or the pseudogene TRBV3-2) with TRBJ2-3, with TRBD2 matching 8 bases. The CDR3 runs to 15 residues. V lost 1 base to trimming and J lost 4 bases; unmatched junction nucleotides: 4. Germline loops: CDR1 LGHDT, CDR2 YNNKEL (reference sequence). The chain's CDR3 is CASSQASGSPDTQYF. In nucleotides, the CDR3 is TGTGCCAGCAGCCAAGCCAGCGGGAGTCCAGATACGCAGTATTTT.

This clone has only a few counts. The J gene is TRBJ2-7, the V gene TRBV27; 12 bases are shared with TRBD1. Per the germline V gene, CDR1 is MNHEY and CDR2 is SMNVEV (reference sequence). The ends lost 6 bases at V and 7 bases at J; junction bases unmatched: 10. The CDR3 has 15 residues. This CDR3 is CASRAPGQGAREQYF. The CDR3 DNA sequence: TGTGCCAGCAGAGCTCCGGGACAGGGGGCGAGGGAGCAGTACTTC.

The chain joins TRBV28 to TRBJ1-4; possibly TRBD1 for D (6 bases). The CDR3 loop spans 12 amino acids. Germline loops: CDR1 MDHEN, CDR2 SYDVKM. V lost 8 bases and J 8 bases, leaving 12 bases between the germline ends. As DNA, the CDR3 is TGTGCCAGCCGGGGGGCGAAGGAAAAACTGTTTTTT. Translating it yields CASRGAKEKLFF. Looking up the rest from reference TRBV28 and TRBJ1-4 gives the full variable domain: DVKVTQSSRYLVKRTGEKVFLECVQDMDHENMFWYRQDPGLGLRLIYFSYDVKMKEKGDIPEGYSVSREKKERFSLILESASTNQTSMYLCASRGAKEKLFFGSGTQLSVL.

The chain couples TRBV4-1 to TRBJ1-1, with D perhaps TRBD1 (5 bases). Per germline, CDR1 MGHRA and CDR2 YSYEKL. V was shortened by 6 bases and J by 5 bases, with 16 bases between the two germline ends. This CDR3 is 14 amino acids long. The CDR3 nucleotides read TGCGCCAGCAGGGGTGAAAGGGGTCGGACTGAAGCTTTCTTT. Encoded protein: CASRGERGRTEAFF.

The chain combines TRBV7-9 with TRBJ1-2; 8 bases line up with TRBD1. This CDR3 region has 13 residues. CDR1 is SEHNR, CDR2 FQNEAQ, per germline (reference sequence). With 5 bases clipped from V and 6 bases from J, the junction kept 5 bases outside the gene matches. The CDR3 DNA reads TGTGCCAGCAGCCAAGGACAGGGCGATGGCTACACCTTC. The encoded protein is CASSQGQGDGYTF.

The chain recombines TRBV3-1 (or the pseudogene TRBV3-2) with TRBJ2-1; D is possibly TRBD1 (5 bases). Germline CDR1 and CDR2: LGHDT and YNNKEL (reference sequence). V gave up 1 base and J gave up 2 bases, with 9 bases separating them. The CDR3 totals 15 residues. The CDR3: CASSQGQPTYNEQFF. In nucleotides, the CDR3 is TGTGCCAGCAGCCAAGGACAGCCAACCTACAATGAGCAGTTCTTC.

This clone is a singleton in its sample. V and J are TRBV7-2 and TRBJ2-1, with 11 bases aligning to TRBD2. CDR3 length: 16 residues. Germline loops: CDR1 SGHTA, CDR2 FQGNSA. With V trimmed by 1 base and J by 9 bases, 8 bases remained unmatched. CDR3 in amino acids: CASSLGLAGKRVEQFF. CDR3 in DNA: TGTGCCAGCAGCTTAGGACTAGCGGGAAAACGGGTTGAGCAGTTCTTC.

The chain carries TRBV6-5 and TRBJ1-5, with D perhaps TRBD1 (5 bases). V was cut by 2 bases and J by 6 bases, with 17 bases left in between. Germline loops: CDR1 MNHEY, CDR2 SVGAGI. The CDR3 covers 16 residues. The CDR3 nucleotides are TGTGCCAGCAGTTACGGGGCCAGGGCGGGGAGTCAGCCCCAGCATTTT. Translating gives CASSYGARAGSQPQHF.

The chain is built from TRBV5-1 and TRBJ1-1; TRBD1 matches at 9 bases. After removal of 7 bases from V and 4 bases from J, the junction contained 5 bases not matched to a gene. The V gene's germline CDR1 is SGHRS and CDR2 YFSETQ. CDR3 length equals 13 residues. The DNA of the CDR3 is TGCGCCAGCGGGGGACAGGGAGGCACTGAAGCTTTCTTT. This codes for CASGGQGGTEAFF.

This clone showed up just a few times. This rearrangement joins TRBV7-2 to TRBJ1-1; tentative D call: TRBD1 (6 bases). Germline CDR1 reads SGHTA; CDR2 reads FQGNSA. This CDR3 region has 14 residues. V was shortened by 5 bases and J by 1 base, with 11 bases between the two germline ends. This CDR3 reads CASSPDRWNTEAFF. The CDR3 coding sequence is TGTGCCAGCAGCCCCGACAGGTGGAACACTGAAGCTTTCTTT.

This chain links TRBV7-2 with TRBJ2-4; D is unresolved. Trimming stripped 1 base from V and 0 bases from J, with 7 bases between. Germline loops: CDR1 SGHTA, CDR2 FQGNSA. This CDR3 is built from 15 residues. The CDR3 sequence: CASSLGSLAKNIQYF. The CDR3 region has the DNA TGTGCCAGCAGCTTAGGCTCATTAGCCAAAAACATTCAGTACTTC.

The gene calls are TRBV25-1 and TRBJ1-4; TRBD1 might be the D (6 bases). CDR3 length: 16 residues. CDR1 and CDR2 from the germline V gene are MGHDK and SYGVNS. The ends were cut back, 5 bases at V and 11 bases at J, with 24 bases in the middle. CDR3 DNA: TGTGCCAGCAGTTCTACCGACAGGTCCGCATGGGGGAAACTGTTTTTT. Its translation is CASSSTDRSAWGKLFF.

This clone appeared once. V is TRBV7-3 and J is TRBJ2-2; D ambiguous. The CDR3 is 16 amino acids. Germline CDR1 and CDR2: SGHTA and FQGTGA. Trimming cost V 0 bases and J 2 bases, with 10 bases left between them. For the CDR3, the DNA is TGTGCCAGCAGCTTAACGAAGACCTTTAACACCGGGGAGCTGTTTTTT. This encodes CASSLTKTFNTGELFF.

Details on this clone: This same CDR3 is encoded by further DNA sequences in the sample. The chain uses TRBV4-2 and TRBJ2-7; 10 bases line up with TRBD2. V shed 0 bases and J 2 bases; nucleotides not matched to a gene: 4. The CDR3 extends over 16 amino acids. Germline V gene lookup returns CDR1 LGHNA and CDR2 YNFKEQ. The DNA of the CDR3 is TGTGCCAGCAGCCAAGATCCAGCGGGGGGGCCCTACGAGCAGTACTTC. Its protein product is CASSQDPAGGPYEQYF.

This chain connects TRBV11-3 to TRBJ1-1; a weak D match, TRBD1 (5 bases). V lost 2 bases to trimming and J lost 0 bases, with 7 bases between them. CDR3 size: 14 residues. Germline loops: CDR1 SGHNT, CDR2 YENEEA. This chain's CDR3 is CASSLTGVNTEAFF. The CDR3 DNA reads TGTGCCAGCAGCTTAACAGGAGTGAACACTGAAGCTTTCTTT.

The genes are TRBV6-1 and TRBJ1-1; the match to TRBD1 covers 11 bases. Germline CDR1 reads MNHNS; CDR2 reads SASEGT. Germline trimming cut 4 bases from V and 4 bases from J; bases unmatched to any gene: 5. This CDR3 has 15 residues. CDR3 region: CASSGTGGKFTEAFF. In DNA, the CDR3 is TGTGCCAGCAGTGGGACAGGGGGCAAATTCACTGAAGCTTTCTTT.

The count of this clone is one. This chain joins TRBV19 and TRBJ1-2; D is undetermined. With 1 base removed from V and 7 bases from J, the gap between germline ends came to 7 bases. The CDR3 has 12 amino acids. Germline CDR1 reads LNHDA; CDR2 reads SQIVND (reference sequence). CDR3 in DNA: TGTGCCAGTAGTATAGCGCGGGTTGGCTACACCTTC. It is translated as CASSIARVGYTF.

The chain recombines TRBV6-5 with TRBJ1-2, with 8 bases matching TRBD1. Germline V gives CDR1 MNHEY, CDR2 SVGAGI. The CDR3 has 12 residues. V lost 7 bases and J lost 6; bases outside the gene matches: 4. The CDR3 sequence is CASKTGGNGYTF. CDR3 nucleotides: TGTGCCAGCAAAACAGGGGGGAATGGCTACACCTTC.

CDR3 sequence (DNA): TGTGCCAGCAGTTACTCAAACTATGGCTACACCTTC. Its protein is CASSYSNYGYTF. The chain uses TRBV6-5 and TRBJ1-2, with D unresolved. The germline gives CDR1 MNHEY, CDR2 SVGAGI. This CDR3 is built from 12 residues. V was trimmed by 0 bases and J by 2 bases, leaving 1 base between them.

The chain is built from TRBV5-6 and TRBJ1-4, with TRBD1 matching over 8 bases. Looked up from germline, CDR1 is SGHDT and CDR2 is YYEEEE. V was clipped by 4 bases and J by 0 bases; unmatched bases: 5. This CDR3 spans 16 amino acids. The CDR3 DNA reads as TGTGCCAGCAGCCACGGACAGGGTGCAACTAATGAAAAACTGTTTTTT. It codes for CASSHGQGATNEKLFF.

The V call is TRBV28, the J call TRBJ1-1; the match to TRBD1 covers 10 bases. Germline CDR1 is MDHEN and CDR2 is SYDVKM. J gave up 5 bases and V 5 bases, and 5 bases lay outside the gene matches. CDR3 length: 14 amino acids. The CDR3 is CASSGTGVGTEAFF. CDR3 DNA sequence: TGTGCCAGCAGTGGGACAGGGGTGGGGACTGAAGCTTTCTTT.

Regarding this clone: Because the CDR3's place on the DNA is in doubt, the DNA is left out and the CDR3 is given as listed by TCRdb. V usage is TRBV12-1 and J usage is TRBJ2-2; TRBD1, as called in the table, went unchecked against the DNA. TRBV12-1 is listed as a pseudogene. Counting both end residues, the CDR3 totals 15 amino acids. The CDR3: CASSFGKGAYGELFF.

V gene TRBV19 combines with J gene TRBJ2-1, with a tentative D call TRBD2 (6 bases). This CDR3 has 14 amino acids. Trimming cost V 3 bases and J 7 bases, with 13 bases left between them. Per the germline V gene, CDR1 is LNHDA and CDR2 is SQIVND (reference sequence). The CDR3 DNA is TGTGCCAGTAGTATCGGCCGGGGAGGTAATGAGCAGTTCTTC. Translation: CASSIGRGGNEQFF.

V is TRBV3-1 (or the pseudogene TRBV3-2) and J is TRBJ2-1; no clear D. This CDR3 is 11 amino acids long. V shed 4 bases and J shed 6 bases, with 4 bases lying between them. Germline V gene data show CDR1 as LGHDT and CDR2 as YNNKEL (reference sequence). The CDR3 sequence: CASSPSNEQFF. The DNA of the CDR3 is TGTGCCAGCAGCCCTAGCAATGAGCAGTTCTTC.

The chain's CDR3 is CASSQAKGRVTEAFF. DNA of the CDR3: TGTGCCAGCAGCCAAGCTAAGGGTCGGGTCACTGAAGCTTTCTTT. The chain has TRBV14 and TRBJ1-1; D gene uncertain. This CDR3 comprises 15 residues. Trimming removed 1 base from V and 4 bases from J, with 13 bases in between. Germline V gene sequence: CDR1 SGHDN, CDR2 FVKESK.